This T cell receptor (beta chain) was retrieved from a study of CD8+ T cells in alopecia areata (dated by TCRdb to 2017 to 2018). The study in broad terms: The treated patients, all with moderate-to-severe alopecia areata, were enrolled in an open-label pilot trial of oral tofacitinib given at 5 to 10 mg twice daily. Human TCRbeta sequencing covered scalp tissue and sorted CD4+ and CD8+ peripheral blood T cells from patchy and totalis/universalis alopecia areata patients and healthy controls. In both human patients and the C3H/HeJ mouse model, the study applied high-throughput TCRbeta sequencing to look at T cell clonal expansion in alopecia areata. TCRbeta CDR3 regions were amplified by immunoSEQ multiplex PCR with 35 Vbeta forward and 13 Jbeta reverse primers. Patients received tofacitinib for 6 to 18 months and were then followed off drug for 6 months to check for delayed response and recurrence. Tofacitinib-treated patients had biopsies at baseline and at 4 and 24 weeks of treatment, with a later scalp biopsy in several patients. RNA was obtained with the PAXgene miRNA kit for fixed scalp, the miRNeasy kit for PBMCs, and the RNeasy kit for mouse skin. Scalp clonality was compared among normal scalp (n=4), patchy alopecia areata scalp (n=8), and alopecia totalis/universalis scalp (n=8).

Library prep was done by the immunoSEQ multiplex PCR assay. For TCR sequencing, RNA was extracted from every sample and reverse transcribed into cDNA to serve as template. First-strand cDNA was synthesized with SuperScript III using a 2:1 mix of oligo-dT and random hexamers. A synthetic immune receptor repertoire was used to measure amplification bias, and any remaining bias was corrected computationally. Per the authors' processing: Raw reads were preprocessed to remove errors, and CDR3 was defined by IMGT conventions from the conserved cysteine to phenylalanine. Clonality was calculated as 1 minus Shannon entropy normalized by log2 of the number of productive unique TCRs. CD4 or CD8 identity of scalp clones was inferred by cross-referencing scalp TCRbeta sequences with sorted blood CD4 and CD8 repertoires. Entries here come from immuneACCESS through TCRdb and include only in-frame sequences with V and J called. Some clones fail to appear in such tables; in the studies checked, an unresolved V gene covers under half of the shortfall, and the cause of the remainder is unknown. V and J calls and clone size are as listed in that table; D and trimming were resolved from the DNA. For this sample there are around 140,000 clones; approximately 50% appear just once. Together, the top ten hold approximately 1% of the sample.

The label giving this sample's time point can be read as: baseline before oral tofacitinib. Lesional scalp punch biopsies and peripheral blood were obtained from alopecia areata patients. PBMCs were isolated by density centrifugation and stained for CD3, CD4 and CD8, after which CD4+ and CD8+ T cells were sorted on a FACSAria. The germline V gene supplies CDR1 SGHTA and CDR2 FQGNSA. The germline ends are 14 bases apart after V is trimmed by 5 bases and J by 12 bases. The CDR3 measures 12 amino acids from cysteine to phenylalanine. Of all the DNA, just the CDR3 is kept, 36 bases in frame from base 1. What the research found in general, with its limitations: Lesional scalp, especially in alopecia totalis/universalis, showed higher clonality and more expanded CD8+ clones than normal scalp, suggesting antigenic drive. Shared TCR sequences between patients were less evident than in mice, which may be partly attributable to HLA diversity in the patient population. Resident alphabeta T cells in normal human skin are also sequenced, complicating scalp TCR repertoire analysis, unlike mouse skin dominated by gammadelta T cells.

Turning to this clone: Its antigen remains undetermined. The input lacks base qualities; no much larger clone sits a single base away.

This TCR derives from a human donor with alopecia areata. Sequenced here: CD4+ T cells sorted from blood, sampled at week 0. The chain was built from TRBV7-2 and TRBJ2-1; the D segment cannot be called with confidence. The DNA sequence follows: TGTGCCAGCAGCGCCGACCACCTGGCGCAGTTCTTC. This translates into CASSADHLAQFF.